The next 24 T cell receptor beta chains were all read from a single sample in a study of blood T cell repertoires in COVID-19. Libraries were prepared by immunoSEQ multiplex PCR; TCRdb keeps only in-frame clonotypes and omits some of them. The table records more than 150,000 clones, roughly 79% of them present only once. Sequencing was done on a sample of peripheral blood. These receptors all come from a woman aged 80 or over with COVID-19, enrolled during active disease.

The sample holds a few counts of this clone. CDR3 DNA sequence: TGTGCCAGCAGCTTTGGACAGGATTTAGGCTACACCTTC. It specifies CASSFGQDLGYTF. The gene calls are TRBV7-9 and TRBJ1-2; TRBD1 matches 7 bases. V lost 3 bases to trimming and J lost 8 bases; unmatched junction nucleotides: 6. Germline V gives CDR1 SEHNR, CDR2 FQNEAQ (reference sequence). There are 13 residues in the CDR3. Based on the CDR3 plus reference TRBV7-9 and TRBJ1-2, the full variable domain is DTGVSQNPRHKITKRGQNVTFRCDPISEHNRLYWYRQTLGQGPEFLTYFQNEAQLEKSRLLSDRFSAERPKGSFSTLEIQRTEQGDSAMYLCASSFGQDLGYTFGSGTRLTVV.

The CDR3 sequence is CASSQVSSYGYTF. CDR3 DNA: TGCGCCAGCAGCCAGGTGAGCAGCTATGGCTACACCTTC. V usage is TRBV5-1 and J usage is TRBJ1-2; D call uncertain. The CDR3 has 13 amino acids. Per germline, CDR1 SGHRS and CDR2 YFSETQ. V was cut by 4 bases and J by 4 bases, with 11 bases left in between.

CDR3 DNA: TGTGCCAGCTCCCCGGCTGGGCGAAACACCATATATTTT. Translating it yields CASSPAGRNTIYF. The V call is TRBV18, the J call TRBJ1-3; D gene unclear. Germline V CDR1 and CDR2: KGHSH, LQKENI. This CDR3 spans 13 amino acids. Trimming pared 6 bases from V and 5 bases from J, leaving 11 bases between. Looking up the rest from reference TRBV18 and TRBJ1-3 gives the full variable domain: NAGVMQNPRHLVRRRGQEARLRCSPMKGHSHVYWYRQLPEEGLKFMVYLQKENIIDESGMPKERFSAEFPKEGPSILRIQQVVRGDSAAYFCASSPAGRNTIYFGEGSWLTVV.

The rearrangement links TRBV5-8 to TRBJ2-1; TRBD1 aligns across 11 bases. Germline loops: CDR1 SGHTS, CDR2 YDEGEE. This CDR3 comprises 15 residues. V lost 2 bases and J lost 8; bases outside the gene matches: 6. The CDR3 DNA is TGTGCCAGCAGCTTTGGGACAGGGGGGGGCGATGAGCAGTTCTTC. Residues: CASSFGTGGGDEQFF.

This chain links TRBV11-2 with TRBJ2-7, with 7 bases that match TRBD2. V lost 8 bases, J lost 2 bases, and 12 bases stayed unmatched. In germline, CDR1 is SGHAT, CDR2 FQNNGV. This CDR3 comprises 15 residues. CDR3 DNA sequence: TGTGCCAGCGAAGTGGCGGCGGGGGTAACCTACGAGCAGTACTTC. This translates into CASEVAAGVTYEQYF.

The chain uses TRBV29-1 and TRBJ2-3; no firm D call. Trimming removed 2 bases at V and 2 bases at J, with 11 bases between. The CDR3 spans 14 residues. Germline assignment: CDR1 SQVTM and CDR2 ANQGSEA. For the CDR3, the DNA is TGCAGCGTTGAACCCGGGTCGGTCACAGATACGCAGTATTTT. It codes for CSVEPGSVTDTQYF.

The chain uses TRBV5-1 and TRBJ2-2; 13 nucleotides match TRBD2. The CDR3 spans 19 residues. Trimming removed 0 bases from V and 2 bases from J; junction bases left unmatched: 7. Germline lookup yields CDR1 SGHRS and CDR2 YFSETQ. The CDR3 nucleotides are TGCGCCAGCAGCTTGGCCCACGGACTAGCGGGAGTAAACACCGGGGAGCTGTTTTTT. Residues: CASSLAHGLAGVNTGELFF.

This chain joins TRBV10-3 and TRBJ1-5, with D perhaps matching TRBD1 (6 bases). CDR1 and CDR2 (germline): ENHRY, SYGVKD. The CDR3 extends over 13 amino acids. Trimming pared 8 bases from V and 7 bases from J, leaving 15 bases between. The CDR3 DNA follows: TGTGCCATCCAGGCTGGGGGGGCCCAGCCCCAGCATTTT. Encoded protein: CAIQAGGAQPQHF.

This chain links TRBV4-1 with TRBJ2-1, with a tentative D call TRBD2 (6 bases). This CDR3 comprises 16 residues. Germline CDR1 is MGHRA and CDR2 is YSYEKL. Trimming shortened V by 3 bases and J by 2 bases, and 14 bases separated the two germline ends. The CDR3 region is CASSQAGRKPYNEQFF. The DNA for the CDR3 is TGCGCCAGCAGCCAGGCGGGACGAAAACCCTACAATGAGCAGTTCTTC.

The chain recombines TRBV28 with TRBJ1-2, with 7 positions matching TRBD1. Per the germline V gene, CDR1 is MDHEN and CDR2 is SYDVKM. The CDR3 is 14 amino acids. V shed 9 bases and J 1 base; nucleotides not matched to a gene: 8. CDR3 in amino acids: CASSAGGINYGYTF. The CDR3 DNA is TGTGCCAGTTCCGCAGGGGGGATTAACTATGGCTACACCTTC.

This chain uses TRBV6-1 with TRBJ2-1; no reliable D call. Trimming pared 2 bases from V and 7 bases from J, leaving 12 bases between. In germline, CDR1 is MNHNS, CDR2 SASEGT. The CDR3 extends over 14 amino acids. The CDR3 coding sequence is TGTGCCAGCAGTGAAAGTAGCAATAGGAATGAGCAGTTCTTC. Protein: CASSESSNRNEQFF.

CDR3 nucleotide sequence: TGTGCCATAAGACCGGGACAGCCCTACGAGCAGTACTTC. Protein: CAIRPGQPYEQYF. The chain uses TRBV10-3 and TRBJ2-7, with 7 bases aligning to TRBD1. Unmatched junction bases numbered 7, after V lost 9 bases and J lost 2 bases. The CDR3 extends over 13 amino acids. Germline CDR1 and CDR2: ENHRY and SYGVKD.

In its sample, this clone was seen once. This chain joins TRBV19 and TRBJ1-5; D remains ambiguous. The CDR3 is 15 residues long. Germline loops: CDR1 LNHDA, CDR2 SQIVND (reference sequence). Trimming pared 2 bases from V and 2 bases from J, leaving 10 bases between. In DNA, the CDR3 is TGTGCCAGTAGTATACTCGGGAGTGGCAATCAGCCCCAGCATTTT. The encoded protein is CASSILGSGNQPQHF.

As to this clone: Distinct nucleotide sequences in the sample also encode this CDR3. The CDR3: CASSLNRNTEAFF. Here the CDR3 DNA reads TGTGCCAGCAGTTTAAATAGGAACACTGAAGCTTTCTTT. This rearrangement joins TRBV12-3 or TRBV12-4 to TRBJ1-1; D unresolved. The CDR3 length is 13 residues. The ends were cut back, 2 bases at V and 1 base at J, with 5 bases in the middle.

The V call is TRBV14, the J call TRBJ2-1; D may be TRBD2 (6 bases). The CDR3 loop spans 15 amino acids. Germline lookup yields CDR1 SGHDN and CDR2 FVKESK. V gave up 4 bases and J gave up 6 bases, with 16 bases separating them. CDR3 amino acids: CASSLGTLGGNEQFF. DNA of the CDR3: TGTGCCAGCAGCCTAGGGACTCTGGGAGGCAATGAGCAGTTCTTC.

The chain joins TRBV5-1 to TRBJ2-7, with TRBD2 matching over 8 bases. Germline trimming cut 0 bases from V and 2 bases from J; bases unmatched to any gene: 1. Germline lookup yields CDR1 SGHRS and CDR2 YFSETQ. The CDR3 is 14 amino acids. This chain's CDR3 is CASSLAGGAYEQYF. CDR3 nucleotides: TGCGCCAGCAGCTTGGCCGGGGGGGCCTACGAGCAGTACTTC.

The chain combines TRBV12-3 or TRBV12-4 with TRBJ2-7, with a possible D match to TRBD2 (5 bases). The CDR3 sequence is 12 residues long. Trimming removed 3 bases at V and 6 bases at J, with 9 bases between. CDR3 nucleotides: TGTGCCAGCAGTTTGAGGGCGGCCGAGCAGTACTTC. Amino acid sequence: CASSLRAAEQYF.

This chain joins TRBV6-6 and TRBJ2-7; 7 bases fit TRBD2. Germline V lookup: CDR1 MNHNY, CDR2 SVGAGI (reference sequence). The length of the CDR3 is 14 residues. The trim removed 7 bases at V and 6 bases at J, leaving 12 bases unmatched. CDR3 sequence (DNA): TGTGCCAGCAACTATTTGGGAGGGGCGGGCGAGCAGTACTTC. Protein sequence: CASNYLGGAGEQYF.

The rearrangement links TRBV6-8 to TRBJ1-1; tentatively, D is TRBD1 (5 bases). The CDR3 extends over 14 amino acids. Germline V lookup: CDR1 MNHGY, CDR2 SAAAGT. Deletions cut 2 bases from V and 2 bases from J, with 9 bases between. The CDR3: CASSYPRANTEAFF. CDR3 in DNA: TGTGCCAGCAGTTACCCCAGGGCTAACACTGAAGCTTTCTTT.

The chain is built from TRBV30 and TRBJ1-2, with D uncertain. This CDR3 spans 12 amino acids. CDR1 is GTSNPN, CDR2 SVGIG, per germline (reference sequence). Trimming removed 5 bases from V and 2 bases from J, with 9 bases in between. The CDR3 sequence is CAWGSENYGYTF. In nucleotides, the CDR3 is TGTGCCTGGGGATCCGAGAACTATGGCTACACCTTC. The full variable domain, completed using reference TRBV30 and TRBJ1-2, is SQTIHQWPATLVQPVGSPLSLECTVEGTSNPNLYWYRQAAGRGLQLLFYSVGIGQISSEVPQNLSASRPQDRQFILSSKKLLLSDSGFYLCAWGSENYGYTFGSGTRLTVV.

This sequence joins TRBV19 and TRBJ1-4; D is undetermined. The ends were cut back, 4 bases at V and 8 bases at J, with 11 bases in the middle. The CDR3 has 13 amino acids. The germline V gene has CDR1 LNHDA and CDR2 SQIVND (reference sequence). The CDR3 is CASSNWGEEKLFF. The CDR3 DNA is TGTGCCAGTAGTAACTGGGGAGAGGAAAAACTGTTTTTT.

V is TRBV2 and J is TRBJ2-5; 7 bases agree with TRBD1. The V gene's germline CDR1 is SNHLY and CDR2 FYNNEI. V shed 4 bases and J 5 bases; nucleotides not matched to a gene: 7. This CDR3 has 14 amino acids. The CDR3 nucleotides read TGTGCCAGCAGTGTTATTAGGGGGCGGGAGACCCAGTACTTC. As protein: CASSVIRGRETQYF.

Remarks on this clone: At one boundary the junction diverges from the germline segment, which might be a read error. The gene calls are TRBV7-6 and TRBJ1-1; D uncertain. Germline V CDR1 and CDR2: SGHVS, FNYEAQ. The CDR3 contains 14 residues. This CDR3 is CASTLIGEDTEAFF. As DNA, the CDR3 is TGTGCCAGCACCTTAATTGGGGAGGACACTGAAGCTTTCTTT.

The chain has TRBV28 and TRBJ1-2; 7 bases map to TRBD1. The CDR3 has 13 amino acids. Trimming took 7 bases from V and 5 from J; bases not matched to a gene: 7. In germline, CDR1 is MDHEN, CDR2 SYDVKM. The CDR3 spells CASKGGGLYGYTF. The CDR3 DNA is TGTGCCAGCAAAGGGGGCGGTTTGTATGGCTACACCTTC.